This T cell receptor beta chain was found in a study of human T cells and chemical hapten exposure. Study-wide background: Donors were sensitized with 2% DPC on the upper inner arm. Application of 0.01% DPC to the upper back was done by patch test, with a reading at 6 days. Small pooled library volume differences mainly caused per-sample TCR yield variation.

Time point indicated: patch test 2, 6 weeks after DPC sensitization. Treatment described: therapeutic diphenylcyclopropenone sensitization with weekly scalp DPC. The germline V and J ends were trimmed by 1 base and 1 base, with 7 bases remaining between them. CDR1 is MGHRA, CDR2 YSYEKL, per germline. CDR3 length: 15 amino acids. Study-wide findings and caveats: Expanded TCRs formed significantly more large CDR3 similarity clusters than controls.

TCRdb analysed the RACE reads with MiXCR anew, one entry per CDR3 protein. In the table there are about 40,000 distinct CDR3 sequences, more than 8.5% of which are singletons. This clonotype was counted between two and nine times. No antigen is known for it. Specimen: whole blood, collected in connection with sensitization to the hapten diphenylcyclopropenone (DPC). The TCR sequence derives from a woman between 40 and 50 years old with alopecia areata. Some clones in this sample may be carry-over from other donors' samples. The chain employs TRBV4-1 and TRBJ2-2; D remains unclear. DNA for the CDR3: TGCGCCAGCAGCCAAGCGTGGAGGAACACCGGGGAGCTGTTTTTT. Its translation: CASSQAWRNTGELFF.